This T cell receptor (beta chain) was sequenced in a study of cytomegalovirus exposure and HLA in healthy donors. The germline CDR1 and CDR2 sequences are SNHLY and FYNNEI. J was trimmed by 3 bases and V by 6 bases; bases with no gene match: 7. The CDR3 contains 14 residues. PCR employed 60 Vbeta and 13 Jbeta primers. Assay: immunoSEQ multiplex PCR; the TCRdb copy retains only in-frame clones and omits some. The table includes around 190,000 clones, 79% detected once. The sequence came from a woman aged 25 to 45 in good health and CMV-seropositive. The gene calls are TRBV2 and TRBJ1-1, with TRBD1 matching over 7 bases. The sequencing sample was made of PBMCs. The CDR3 sequence: CASRRGGIDTEAFF. CDR3 sequence (DNA): TGTGCCAGCAGAAGAGGGGGCATCGACACTGAAGCTTTCTTT.